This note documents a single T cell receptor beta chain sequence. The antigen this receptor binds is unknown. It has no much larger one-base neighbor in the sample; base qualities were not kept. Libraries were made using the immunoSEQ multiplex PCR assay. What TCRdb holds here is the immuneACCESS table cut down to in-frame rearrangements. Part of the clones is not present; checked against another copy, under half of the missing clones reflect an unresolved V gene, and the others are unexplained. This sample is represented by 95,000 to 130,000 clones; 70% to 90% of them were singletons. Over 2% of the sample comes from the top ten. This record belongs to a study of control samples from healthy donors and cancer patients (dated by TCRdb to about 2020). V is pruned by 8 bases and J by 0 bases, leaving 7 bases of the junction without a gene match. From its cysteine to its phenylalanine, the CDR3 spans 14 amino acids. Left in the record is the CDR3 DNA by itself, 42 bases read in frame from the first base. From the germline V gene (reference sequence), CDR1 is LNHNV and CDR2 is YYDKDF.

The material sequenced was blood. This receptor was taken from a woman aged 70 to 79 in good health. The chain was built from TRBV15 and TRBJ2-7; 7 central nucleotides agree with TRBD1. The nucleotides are TGTGCCACCGGTCGTGGGGACAGCTCCTACGAGCAGTACTTC. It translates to CATGRGDSSYEQYF.